These 30 T cell receptor beta chains were sequenced from one sample in a study of T cell repertoires in ileal Crohn's disease. Only in-frame clones appear in the TCRdb table, and some are missing; sequencing was by immunoSEQ multiplex PCR. The sample shows about 3,100 clones, 75% to 90% of them seen only once. Time point described: neoterminal ileum biopsy at postoperative endoscopy, about 6 months after surgery. Material for sequencing was ileal tissue. The source of these receptors is an adult with Crohn's disease.

This chain connects TRBV30 to TRBJ1-1, with D maybe TRBD1 (5 bases). Trimming left V 3 bases short and J 0 bases short, with 11 bases between. Germline V CDR1 and CDR2: GTSNPN, SVGIG (reference sequence). This CDR3 region has 14 residues. The CDR3 coding sequence is TGTGCCTGGAGGACCGGGACGGTGAACACTGAAGCTTTCTTT. This encodes CAWRTGTVNTEAFF.

This chain links TRBV5-1 with TRBJ2-4; 10 positions match TRBD2. Losses at the gene ends were 0 bases for V and 8 bases for J; bases not matched to a gene: 11. The CDR3 is 17 residues long. In germline, CDR1 is SGHRS, CDR2 YFSETQ. This CDR3 is CASSLDTAVAGGHIQYF. DNA of the CDR3: TGCGCCAGCAGCTTGGATACGGCGGTAGCGGGGGGTCACATTCAGTACTTC.

The V gene is TRBV7-9, the J gene TRBJ2-3, with TRBD2 identical over 8 bases. After removal of 3 bases from V and 0 bases from J, the junction contained 5 bases not matched to a gene. Germline CDR1 is SEHNR and CDR2 is FQNEAQ (reference sequence). CDR3 length equals 16 residues. CDR3 nucleotides: TGTGCCAGCAGCTTCCAGCAGCGGGGGAGCACAGATACGCAGTATTTT. Amino acids: CASSFQQRGSTDTQYF.

The J gene is TRBJ1-1, the V gene TRBV7-9, with a tentative D call TRBD1 (6 bases). The CDR3 loop spans 14 amino acids. Looked up from germline, CDR1 is SEHNR and CDR2 is FQNEAQ (reference sequence). The germline V and J ends were trimmed by 8 bases and 5 bases, with 18 bases remaining between them. CDR3: CASPPNGGGTEAFF. The CDR3 DNA reads as TGTGCCAGCCCCCCTAATGGGGGCGGGACTGAAGCTTTCTTT.

This clone has a handful of counts. The V and J genes are TRBV6-4 and TRBJ2-3; 8 bases are shared with TRBD2. Per germline, CDR1 MRHNA and CDR2 SNTAGT. Trimming removed 4 bases from V and 1 base from J; junction bases left unmatched: 1. The CDR3 has 14 residues. The CDR3: CASSVSGGTDTQYF. As DNA, the CDR3 is TGTGCCAGCAGTGTTAGCGGGGGCACAGATACGCAGTATTTT.

V gene TRBV4-2 combines with J gene TRBJ1-6; D gene ambiguous. Per germline, CDR1 LGHNA and CDR2 YNFKEQ. V was clipped by 0 bases and J by 9 bases, with 9 bases between them. The CDR3 runs 14 residues. Here the CDR3 reads CASSQDWTSSPLHF. In nucleotides, the CDR3 is TGTGCCAGCAGCCAAGATTGGACCTCTTCACCCCTCCACTTT.

This chain links TRBV7-9 with TRBJ1-2; D is possibly TRBD1 (6 bases). Trimming shortened V by 4 bases and J by 2 bases, and 11 bases separated the two germline ends. The CDR3 covers 14 residues. The germline V gene has CDR1 SEHNR and CDR2 FQNEAQ (reference sequence). CDR3 bases: TGTGCCAGCAGCTCCTCGGGACACAACTATGGCTACACCTTC. It yields the protein CASSSSGHNYGYTF.

The CDR3: CASSTRPQAGGRTGELFF. The CDR3 region has the DNA TGTGCCAGCAGCACCCGCCCTCAAGCGGGGGGACGAACCGGGGAGCTGTTTTTT. The rearrangement links TRBV9 to TRBJ2-2, with TRBD2 matching 9 bases. This CDR3 contains 18 residues. Trimming removed 4 bases from V and 5 bases from J; junction bases left unmatched: 15. Germline V lookup: CDR1 SGDLS, CDR2 YYNGEE.

J is TRBJ1-5 and V is TRBV6-4, with TRBD1 identical over 10 bases. V trimming: 4 bases; J trimming: 3 bases; junction bases outside the gene matches: 3. Germline assignment: CDR1 MRHNA and CDR2 SNTAGT. This CDR3 is built from 15 residues. The CDR3, as DNA: TGTGCCAGCAGTGCCGGGACAGGGGACAATCAGCCCCAGCATTTT. Amino acid sequence: CASSAGTGDNQPQHF.

This chain links TRBV19 with TRBJ1-1, with D tentatively TRBD1 (6 bases). The V end lost 8 bases, the J end lost 0 bases, and 22 bases lay between the germline ends. Germline loops: CDR1 LNHDA, CDR2 SQIVND (reference sequence). The CDR3 totals 17 residues. CDR3 sequence (DNA): TGTGCCAGTCATCACGGACTCACAGGGATTATGAACACTGAAGCTTTCTTT. Its protein product is CASHHGLTGIMNTEAFF.

This chain uses TRBV6-6 with TRBJ2-1; D remains ambiguous. The CDR3 extends over 15 amino acids. Trimming shortened V by 10 bases and J by 2 bases, and 18 bases separated the two germline ends. CDR1 is MNHNY and CDR2 is SVGAGI in the germline V gene (reference sequence). The CDR3 sequence: CAIGWSRLAYNEQFF. CDR3 bases: TGTGCCATTGGATGGAGTCGCCTGGCCTACAATGAGCAGTTCTTC.

V usage is TRBV7-9 and J usage is TRBJ2-3, with D possibly matching TRBD1 (6 bases). Germline V lookup: CDR1 SEHNR, CDR2 FQNEAQ (reference sequence). This CDR3 spans 15 amino acids. Trimming stripped 4 bases from V and 6 bases from J, with 17 bases between. Written as DNA, the CDR3 is TGTGCCAGCAGCTCCAGGGGAGTGACGGTGGATACGCAGTATTTT. Translated: CASSSRGVTVDTQYF.

V is TRBV12-5 and J is TRBJ1-2, with unresolved D. Germline V gene lookup returns CDR1 LGHNT and CDR2 FRNRAP. The CDR3 loop spans 15 amino acids. V shed 1 base and J shed 8 bases, with 17 bases lying between them. For the CDR3, the DNA is TGTGCTAGTGGTTTGGCCTCTGGCCATTTGGGGGGCTACACCTTC. The encoded protein is CASGLASGHLGGYTF.

This clone was counted only a few times. The gene calls are TRBV19 and TRBJ1-2; 7 bases fit TRBD1. The CDR3 spans 15 residues. V was clipped by 7 bases and J by 4 bases; unmatched bases: 12. Per germline, CDR1 LNHDA and CDR2 SQIVND (reference sequence). As DNA, the CDR3 is TGTGCCAGTACCGACAGGGCAGGGAGAGGCTATGGCTACACCTTC. Translated, it gives CASTDRAGRGYGYTF. The full variable domain, rest sourced from reference TRBV19 and TRBJ1-2, is DGGITQSPKYLFRKEGQNVTLSCEQNLNHDAMYWYRQDPGQGLRLIYYSQIVNDFQKGDIAEGYSVSREKKESFPLTVTSAQKNPTAFYLCASTDRAGRGYGYTFGSGTRLTVV.

This sequence joins TRBV6-5 and TRBJ1-2; D possibly corresponds to TRBD1 (6 bases). The germline gives CDR1 MNHEY, CDR2 SVGAGI. Deletions cut 2 bases from V and 2 bases from J, with 12 bases between. The CDR3 runs 15 residues. CDR3 in DNA: TGTGCCAGCAGTTACGATACACAGGGAAACTATGGCTACACCTTC. Translated: CASSYDTQGNYGYTF.

The V call is TRBV10-3, the J call TRBJ1-6, with D possibly TRBD1 on 6 matching bases. Trimming stripped 7 bases from V and 9 bases from J, with 16 bases between. Germline CDR1 ENHRY, CDR2 SYGVKD. The CDR3 extends over 14 amino acids. The CDR3, as DNA: TGTGCCATCACCCCCCAACCGGGGGCTTCACCCCTCCACTTT. This translates into CAITPQPGASPLHF.

As for this clone: In the same sample, other DNA sequences code for this CDR3. The chain couples TRBV7-9 to TRBJ1-2; TRBD1 is a possible D gene (5 bases). Germline V gene data show CDR1 as SEHNR and CDR2 as FQNEAQ (reference sequence). Trimming took 5 bases from V and 2 from J, leaving 12 bases between them. CDR3 size: 14 residues. The CDR3 bases are TGTGCCAGCAGCCCCAGTGGGGGGAACTATGGCTACACCTTC. Amino acids: CASSPSGGNYGYTF. The whole variable domain, filled in from reference TRBV7-9 and TRBJ1-2, reads DTGVSQNPRHKITKRGQNVTFRCDPISEHNRLYWYRQTLGQGPEFLTYFQNEAQLEKSRLLSDRFSAERPKGSFSTLEIQRTEQGDSAMYLCASSPSGGNYGYTFGSGTRLTVV.

The chain combines TRBV5-4 with TRBJ2-5, with D perhaps being TRBD1 or TRBD2 (5 bases each). Trimming left V 4 bases short and J 2 bases short, with 12 bases between. The CDR3 is made up of 14 amino acids. Looked up from germline, CDR1 is SGHNT and CDR2 is YYREEE (reference sequence). CDR3 in amino acids: CASSPTGLQETQYF. Written as DNA, the CDR3 is TGTGCCAGCAGCCCTACGGGGCTTCAAGAGACCCAGTACTTC.

This chain joins TRBV6-4 and TRBJ2-5; TRBD2 agrees at 12 bases. This CDR3 comprises 15 residues. After removal of 4 bases from V and 2 bases from J, the junction contained 2 bases not matched to a gene. Germline V gives CDR1 MRHNA, CDR2 SNTAGT. DNA for the CDR3: TGTGCCAGCAGTGCGACTAGCGGGGGACAAGAGACCCAGTACTTC. Encoded protein: CASSATSGGQETQYF.

The chain links TRBV10-3 to TRBJ1-2; 7 nucleotides line up with TRBD1. This CDR3 is built from 13 residues. Germline V gives CDR1 ENHRY, CDR2 SYGVKD. V lost 6 bases to trimming and J lost 5 bases; unmatched junction nucleotides: 6. CDR3: CAISGQVLYGYTF. The CDR3, as DNA: TGTGCCATCAGCGGACAGGTCCTGTATGGCTACACCTTC.

Worth noting for this clone: The same CDR3 arises from other DNA sequences in this sample as well. The rearrangement links TRBV30 to TRBJ1-2, with D unclear. The CDR3 totals 14 residues. The germline gives CDR1 GTSNPN, CDR2 SVGIG (reference sequence). Trimming shortened V by 0 bases and J by 2 bases, and 10 bases separated the two germline ends. The CDR3 DNA reads TGTGCCTGGAGTGTACTGGGCGCCAACTATGGCTACACCTTC. This gives the protein CAWSVLGANYGYTF.

V is TRBV7-2 and J is TRBJ2-7, with 7 bases aligning to TRBD2. CDR3 length equals 17 residues. In germline, CDR1 is SGHTA, CDR2 FQGNSA. The trim removed 5 bases at V and 2 bases at J, leaving 15 bases unmatched. The CDR3 nucleotides are TGTGCCAGCAGCCACCAGGCGGCGGGGGTACCCCCCTACGAGCAGTACTTC. Protein: CASSHQAAGVPPYEQYF.

The chain combines TRBV5-4 with TRBJ2-2; TRBD1 agrees at 11 bases. Germline assignment: CDR1 SGHNT and CDR2 YYREEE (reference sequence). With 2 bases clipped from V and 1 base from J, the junction kept 1 base outside the gene matches. This CDR3 region has 16 residues. The CDR3 spells CASSLGTGGNTGELFF. CDR3 nucleotides: TGTGCCAGCAGCTTAGGGACAGGGGGGAACACCGGGGAGCTGTTTTTT.

The chain employs TRBV29-1 and TRBJ2-3; 8 bases line up with TRBD1. J was trimmed by 7 bases and V by 6 bases; bases with no gene match: 12. The length of the CDR3 is 14 residues. CDR1 SQVTM and CDR2 ANQGSEA come from the germline V gene. DNA of the CDR3: TGCAGCGTCCATCCAGGGGGCCCTAGGAATACGCAGTATTTT. Translated: CSVHPGGPRNTQYF.

This chain uses TRBV5-4 with TRBJ2-3; D may be TRBD1 (5 bases). This CDR3 contains 15 residues. V was shortened by 4 bases and J by 1 base, with 13 bases between the two germline ends. Germline CDR1 and CDR2: SGHNT and YYREEE (reference sequence). The CDR3 DNA follows: TGTGCCAGCAGCAACAGAAAAGGGGGCACAGATACGCAGTATTTT. Translated, it gives CASSNRKGGTDTQYF. The complete variable domain, with remaining parts taken from reference TRBV5-4 and TRBJ2-3, reads ETGVTQSPTHLIKTRGQQVTLRCSSQSGHNTVSWYQQALGQGPQFIFQYYREEENGRGNFPPRFSGLQFPNYSSELNVNALELDDSALYLCASSNRKGGTDTQYFGPGTRLTVL.

This rearrangement joins TRBV15 to TRBJ1-1, with 9 nucleotides matching TRBD1. With V trimmed by 1 base and J by 5 bases, 17 bases remained unmatched. Germline values: CDR1 LNHNV, CDR2 YYDKDF (reference sequence). There are 19 residues in the CDR3. The CDR3 bases are TGTGCCACCAGCAGAGGAAAACCGGGACAGGGAGGAGGAATGACTGAAGCTTTCTTT. Amino acids: CATSRGKPGQGGGMTEAFF.

DNA of the CDR3: TGCGCCAGCAGCTTGACTAGCGGGGGGCAAGAGACCCAGTACTTC. Protein product: CASSLTSGGQETQYF. The chain recombines TRBV5-1 with TRBJ2-5; 12 bases map to TRBD2. Trimming took 1 base from V and 2 from J; bases not matched to a gene: 0. The CDR3 consists of 15 residues. Germline lookup yields CDR1 SGHRS and CDR2 YFSETQ.

This chain joins TRBV19 and TRBJ1-5; D unresolved. This CDR3 is built from 16 residues. Trimming took 1 base from V and 0 from J, leaving 10 bases between them. In germline, CDR1 is LNHDA, CDR2 SQIVND (reference sequence). Here the CDR3 DNA reads TGTGCCAGTAGTATAGTGGGCGGCTATAGCAATCAGCCCCAGCATTTT. It is translated as CASSIVGGYSNQPQHF.

The chain carries TRBV30 and TRBJ2-7; D is possibly TRBD1 or TRBD2 (5 bases each). Germline V gene lookup returns CDR1 GTSNPN and CDR2 SVGIG (reference sequence). V shed 2 bases and J shed 0 bases, with 14 bases lying between them. This CDR3 is 15 amino acids long. CDR3 residues: CAWSRDEPNSYEQYF. The CDR3 nucleotides read TGTGCCTGGAGTAGGGACGAGCCTAACTCCTACGAGCAGTACTTC.

V gene TRBV27 combines with J gene TRBJ1-2; TRBD1 agrees at 10 bases. V lost 10 bases to trimming and J lost 8 bases; unmatched junction nucleotides: 7. CDR1 and CDR2 from the germline V gene are MNHEY and SMNVEV (reference sequence). The CDR3 sequence is 12 residues long. CDR3 region: CATLTGGLGYTF. The DNA of the CDR3 is TGTGCCACCCTGACAGGGGGCCTCGGCTACACCTTC.